This note documents a single TCR beta chain sequence. Its antigen has not been determined. Nothing much larger sits one base from this clone, and base qualities are not available. This sample is part of a study of vaccination effects on CD4 cells after COVID-19 (dated by TCRdb to 2022 to 2024). At the level of the whole study: In the ViraFEST assay, PBMC were stimulated with viral peptide pools, and antigen-specific CD4+ T cell clonotypes were then identified by expansion using TCR sequencing. Two doses of either the BNT162b2 or the mRNA-1273 mRNA SARS-CoV-2 vaccine were administered to participants. Pre-vaccine samples were collected from a couple of convalescent patients 16 days and one week before the first dose, corresponding to 142 and 148 days after COVID-19 diagnosis. A few million PBMC per well were cultured in IMDM with approximately 5% human AB serum, 10 IU/ml IL-2 and gentamicin, plus 10 ug/ml peptides. SARS-CoV-2 spike-specific CD4+ TCR repertoires from before and after mRNA vaccination were compared in COVID-19 convalescent patients and in infection-naive vaccine recipients. The full study included approximately nine COVID-19 convalescent patients and several SARS-CoV-2-naive healthy vaccine recipients. Cultures from other donors in the study were sequenced with the Oncomine TCR Beta short-read assay on an Illumina iSeq 100.

After 10 to 11 days of culture, CD4+ T cells were isolated with the EasySep CD4+ T cell isolation kit. PCR-confirmed SARS-CoV-2 infection had occurred in convalescent patients between March and December 2020, before the Alpha, Beta and Delta variants emerged in the United States. Half of the culture medium was replaced with fresh IL-2-containing medium on days 3 and 7. Unless otherwise noted, each peptide stimulation condition was cultured in triplicate wells. PBMC were separated from whole blood using Ficoll-Paque Plus gradient centrifugation and were then either cryopreserved at -140C or used fresh. Genomic DNA was extracted from cultured CD4+ T cells with the QIAamp micro DNA kit. What the research found in general, with its limitations: At late post-vaccination timepoints, both infection-induced and vaccine-induced clones showed marked clonal contraction, consistent with waning T cell responses. The study was limited by a small number of convalescent patients and lacked early post-infection timepoints. Among convalescent patients, the spike-reactive repertoire after vaccination was made up mainly of new vaccine-induced clones that were largely distinct from the clones induced by infection.

The method behind the library was the immunoSEQ multiplex PCR assay. DNA from the cultured and isolated CD4+ T cells underwent TCR beta CDR3 sequencing. On the study's bioinformatics: The analysis removed non-productive TCR sequences, trimmed reads to the CDR3 region, and retained only CDR3s that were 7 or more amino acids long. The MANAFEST web app was used to pick out antigen-specific clonotypes by comparing their expansion in peptide wells with that in reference cultures. For clones to be considered positive, expansion at FDR<0.05 versus reference and all other wells, an odds ratio above 5, and a frequency above 0.1% in two replicate wells were required. A clonotype was defined as cross-reactive if the clonotype was significantly expanded both in SARS-CoV-2 spike wells and in at least one common cold coronavirus spike condition. CDR3 similarity was assessed by Levenshtein distance using the stringdist R package, and unrooted trees were constructed with ape in R 3.6.1. As stored in TCRdb, this immuneACCESS dataset retains in-frame rearrangements with V and J assigned. A fraction of the clones does not appear; measured against another copy, unresolved V genes explain less than half of the discrepancy, and the remainder lacks a known reason. V and J calls and clone size are copied from that table; D and trimming were computed from the DNA. This sample gives 50,000 to 70,000 clones in total; 72% of them show up just once. Together, the top ten hold 20% to 25% of the sample.

The sample here was CD4+ T cells from PBMCs cultured without peptide, taken before COVID-19 vaccination. The clonotype was recovered from a human donor who had a prior SARS-CoV-2 infection.

The nucleotide sequence reads TGTGCCAGTAGTATACTAACGGGAGGGCCCTGGAATGAGCAGTTCTTC. Translated, it gives CASSILTGGPWNEQFF. In this chain, TRBV19 is recombined with TRBJ2-1; the junction holds 8 bases that match TRBD2. Its CDR3 holds 16 amino acids, cysteine through phenylalanine. Left in the record is the CDR3 DNA by itself, 48 bases read in frame from the first base. From the germline V gene (reference sequence), CDR1 is LNHDA and CDR2 is SQIVND. V is cut back by 2 bases and J by 7 bases, with 10 bases in the junction unmatched.